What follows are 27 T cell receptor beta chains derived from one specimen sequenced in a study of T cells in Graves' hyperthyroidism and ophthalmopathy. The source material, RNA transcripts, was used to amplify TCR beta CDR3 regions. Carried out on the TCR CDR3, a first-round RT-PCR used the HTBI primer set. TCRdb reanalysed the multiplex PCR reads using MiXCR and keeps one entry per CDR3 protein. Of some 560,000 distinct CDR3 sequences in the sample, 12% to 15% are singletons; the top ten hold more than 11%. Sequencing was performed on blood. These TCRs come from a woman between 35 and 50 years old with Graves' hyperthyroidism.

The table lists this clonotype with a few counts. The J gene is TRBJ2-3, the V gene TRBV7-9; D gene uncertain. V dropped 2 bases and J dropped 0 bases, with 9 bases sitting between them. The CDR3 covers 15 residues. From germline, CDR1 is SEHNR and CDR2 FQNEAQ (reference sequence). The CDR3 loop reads CASSLSEASTDTQYF. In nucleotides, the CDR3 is TGTGCCAGCAGCTTATCAGAAGCCAGCACAGATACGCAGTATTTT. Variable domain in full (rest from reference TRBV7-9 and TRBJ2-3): DTGVSQNPRHKITKRGQNVTFRCDPISEHNRLYWYRQTLGQGPEFLTYFQNEAQLEKSRLLSDRFSAERPKGSFSTLEIQRTEQGDSAMYLCASSLSEASTDTQYFGPGTRLTVL.

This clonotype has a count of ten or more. Here the CDR3 reads CASSLGQTNNEQFF. CDR3 bases: TGCGCCAGCAGCTTGGGACAGACTAACAATGAGCAGTTCTTC. The J gene is TRBJ2-1, the V gene TRBV5-1, with D perhaps assigned TRBD1 or TRBD2 (5 bases each). Trimming removed 0 bases at V and 5 bases at J, with 9 bases between. Germline V gene data show CDR1 as SGHRS and CDR2 as YFSETQ. The CDR3 runs to 14 residues. Together with reference TRBV5-1 and TRBJ2-1, the CDR3 gives the full variable domain: KAGVTQTPRYLIKTRGQQVTLSCSPISGHRSVSWYQQTPGQGLQFLFEYFSETQRNKGNFPGRFSGRQFSNSRSEMNVSTLELGDSALYLCASSLGQTNNEQFFGPGTRLTVL.

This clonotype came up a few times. For the CDR3, the DNA is TGTGCCAGCAGCCTCGGGACTAGCTTCCCGTATTTT. This encodes CASSLGTSFPYF. V is TRBV28 and J is TRBJ2-3, with TRBD2 identical over 9 bases. V was pared by 6 bases and J by 14 bases, with 9 bases of the junction left unmatched. The V gene's germline CDR1 is MDHEN and CDR2 SYDVKM. The CDR3 is made up of 12 amino acids.

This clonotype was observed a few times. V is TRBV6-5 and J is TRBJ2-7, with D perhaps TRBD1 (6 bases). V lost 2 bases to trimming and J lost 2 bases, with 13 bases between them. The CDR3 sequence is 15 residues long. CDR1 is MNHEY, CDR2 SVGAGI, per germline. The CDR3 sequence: CASSYGQGSAYEQYF. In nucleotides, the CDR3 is TGTGCCAGCAGTTACGGGCAGGGGAGTGCCTACGAGCAGTACTTC.

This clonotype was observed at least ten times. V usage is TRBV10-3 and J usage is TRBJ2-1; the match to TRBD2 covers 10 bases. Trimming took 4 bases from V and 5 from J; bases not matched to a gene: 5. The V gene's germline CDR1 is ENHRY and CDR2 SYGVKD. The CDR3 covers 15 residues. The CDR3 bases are TGTGCCATCAGTGTGTATACTAGCGGGGACAATGAGCAGTTCTTC. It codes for CAISVYTSGDNEQFF.

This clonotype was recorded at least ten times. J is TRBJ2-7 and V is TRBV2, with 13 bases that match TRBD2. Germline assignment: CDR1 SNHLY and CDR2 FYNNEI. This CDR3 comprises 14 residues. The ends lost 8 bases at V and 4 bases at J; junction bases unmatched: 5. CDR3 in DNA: TGTGCCAGCCGACTAGCGGGAGGTGTATACGAGCAGTACTTC. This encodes CASRLAGGVYEQYF.

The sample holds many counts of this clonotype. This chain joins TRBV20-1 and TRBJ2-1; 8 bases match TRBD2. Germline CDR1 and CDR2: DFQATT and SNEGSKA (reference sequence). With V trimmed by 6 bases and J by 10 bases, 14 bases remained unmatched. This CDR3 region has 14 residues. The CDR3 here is CSAGKSGSNGEQFF. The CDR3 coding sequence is TGCAGTGCCGGAAAAAGCGGGAGTAACGGGGAGCAGTTCTTC.

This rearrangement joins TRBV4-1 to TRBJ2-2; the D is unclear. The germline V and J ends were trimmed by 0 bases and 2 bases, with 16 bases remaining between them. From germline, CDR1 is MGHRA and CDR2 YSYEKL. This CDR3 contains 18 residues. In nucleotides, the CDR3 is TGCGCCAGCAGCCAAGAAATAGGAGATCTGGGCAACACCGGGGAGCTGTTTTTT. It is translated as CASSQEIGDLGNTGELFF.

DNA of the CDR3: TGTGCCAGCAGTTACGTACAGGCGAAAACCTACGAGCAGTACTTC. This codes for CASSYVQAKTYEQYF. The chain recombines TRBV6-9 with TRBJ2-7, with D maybe TRBD1 (5 bases). The germline V gene encodes CDR1 MNHGY and CDR2 SVAAGI. V gave up 3 bases and J gave up 2 bases, with 14 bases separating them. This CDR3 spans 15 amino acids.

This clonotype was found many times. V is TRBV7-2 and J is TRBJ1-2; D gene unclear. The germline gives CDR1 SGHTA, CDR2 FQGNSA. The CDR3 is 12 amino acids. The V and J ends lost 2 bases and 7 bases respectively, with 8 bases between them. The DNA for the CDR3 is TGTGCCAGCAGCTTATCGGGGTTTGGCTACACCTTC. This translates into CASSLSGFGYTF.

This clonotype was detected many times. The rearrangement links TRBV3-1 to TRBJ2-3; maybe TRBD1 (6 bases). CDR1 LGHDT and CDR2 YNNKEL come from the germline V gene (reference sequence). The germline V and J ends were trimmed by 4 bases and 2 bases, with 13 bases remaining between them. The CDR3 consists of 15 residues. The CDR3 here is CASSPGDVNTDTQYF. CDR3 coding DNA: TGTGCCAGCAGCCCAGGGGACGTCAACACAGATACGCAGTATTTT.

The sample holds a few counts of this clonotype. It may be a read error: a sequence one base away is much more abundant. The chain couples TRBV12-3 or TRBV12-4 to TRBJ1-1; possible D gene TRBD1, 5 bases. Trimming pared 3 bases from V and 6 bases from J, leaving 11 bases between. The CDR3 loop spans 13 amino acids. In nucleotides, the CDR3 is TGTGCCAGCAGTTTTGAGGGACCGGCTGAAGCTTTCTTT. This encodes CASSFEGPAEAFF.

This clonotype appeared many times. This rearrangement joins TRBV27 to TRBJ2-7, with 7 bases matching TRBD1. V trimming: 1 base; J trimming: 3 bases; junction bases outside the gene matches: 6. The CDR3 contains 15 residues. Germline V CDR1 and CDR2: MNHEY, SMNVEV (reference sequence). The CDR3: CASSLWQGVNYEQYF. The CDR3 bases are TGTGCCAGCAGTTTATGGCAGGGGGTGAACTACGAGCAGTACTTC.

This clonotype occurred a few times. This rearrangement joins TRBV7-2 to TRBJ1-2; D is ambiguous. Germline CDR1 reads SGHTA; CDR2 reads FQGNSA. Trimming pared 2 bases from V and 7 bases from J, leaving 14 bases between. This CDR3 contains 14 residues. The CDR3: CASSLLNKLGGYTF. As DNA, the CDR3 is TGTGCCAGCAGCTTACTTAACAAGCTGGGTGGCTACACCTTC. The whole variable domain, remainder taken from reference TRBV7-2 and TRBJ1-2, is GAGVSQSPSNKVTEKGKDVELRCDPISGHTALYWYRQSLGQGLEFLIYFQGNSAPDKSGLPSDRFSAERTGGSVSTLTIQRTQQEDSAVYLCASSLLNKLGGYTFGSGTRLTVV.

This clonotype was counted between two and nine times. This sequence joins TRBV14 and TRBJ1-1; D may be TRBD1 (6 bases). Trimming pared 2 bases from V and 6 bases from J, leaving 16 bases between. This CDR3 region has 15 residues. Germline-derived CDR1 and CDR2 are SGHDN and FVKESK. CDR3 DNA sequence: TGTGCCAGCAGCCAACCCCTGGGGGGGGCGTCTGAAGCTTTCTTT. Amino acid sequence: CASSQPLGGASEAFF.

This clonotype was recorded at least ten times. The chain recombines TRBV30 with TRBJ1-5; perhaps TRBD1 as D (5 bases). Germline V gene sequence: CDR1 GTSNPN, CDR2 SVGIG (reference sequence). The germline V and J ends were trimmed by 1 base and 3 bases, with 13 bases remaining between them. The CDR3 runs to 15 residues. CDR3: CAWSARGRVNQPQHF. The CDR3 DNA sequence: TGTGCCTGGAGTGCCCGCGGCAGGGTCAATCAGCCCCAGCATTTT.

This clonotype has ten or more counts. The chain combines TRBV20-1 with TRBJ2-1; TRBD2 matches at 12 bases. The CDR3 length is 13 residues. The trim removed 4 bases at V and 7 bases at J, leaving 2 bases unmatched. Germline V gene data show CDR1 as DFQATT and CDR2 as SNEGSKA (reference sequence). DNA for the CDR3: TGCAGTGCTATGACTAGCGGGAGTAATGAGCAGTTCTTC. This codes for CSAMTSGSNEQFF.

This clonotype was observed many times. The CDR3 DNA follows: TGTGCCATCAGTGAGGTTCGGACCGCGAACACTGAAGCTTTCTTT. This gives the protein CAISEVRTANTEAFF. The chain links TRBV10-3 to TRBJ1-1, with D unclear. The V end lost 2 bases, the J end lost 1 base, and 11 bases lay between the germline ends. CDR1 and CDR2 from the germline V gene are ENHRY and SYGVKD. The CDR3 length is 15 residues.

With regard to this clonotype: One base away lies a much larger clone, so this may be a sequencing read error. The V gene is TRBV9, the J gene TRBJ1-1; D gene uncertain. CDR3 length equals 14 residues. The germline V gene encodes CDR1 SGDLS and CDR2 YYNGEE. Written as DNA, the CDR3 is TGTGCCGGCAGCGGCGGAATCAAGAACACTGAAGCTTTCTTT. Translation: CAGSGGIKNTEAFF.

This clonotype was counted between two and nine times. CDR3 sequence reads: CASSQIEGLSTGELFF. For the CDR3, the DNA is TGCGCCAGCAGCCAGATAGAGGGACTATCCACCGGGGAGCTGTTTTTT. The rearrangement joins TRBV4-1 to TRBJ2-2; 7 bases agree with TRBD2. With 3 bases clipped from V and 4 bases from J, the junction kept 8 bases outside the gene matches. In germline, CDR1 is MGHRA, CDR2 YSYEKL. This CDR3 spans 16 amino acids.

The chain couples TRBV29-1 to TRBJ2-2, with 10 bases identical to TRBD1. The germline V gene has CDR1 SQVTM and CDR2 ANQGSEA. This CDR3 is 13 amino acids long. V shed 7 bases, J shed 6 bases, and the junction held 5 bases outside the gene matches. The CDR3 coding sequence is TGCAGCGGGGGACAGGGGCGCCCCGGGGAGCTGTTTTTT. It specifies CSGGQGRPGELFF.

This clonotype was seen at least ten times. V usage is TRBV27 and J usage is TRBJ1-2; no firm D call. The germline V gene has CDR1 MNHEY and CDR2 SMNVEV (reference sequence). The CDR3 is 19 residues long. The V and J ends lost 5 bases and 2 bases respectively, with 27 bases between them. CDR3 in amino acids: CASSPLRPGGWYANYGYTF. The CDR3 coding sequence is TGTGCCAGCAGTCCTTTGAGGCCAGGCGGGTGGTATGCGAACTATGGCTACACCTTC.

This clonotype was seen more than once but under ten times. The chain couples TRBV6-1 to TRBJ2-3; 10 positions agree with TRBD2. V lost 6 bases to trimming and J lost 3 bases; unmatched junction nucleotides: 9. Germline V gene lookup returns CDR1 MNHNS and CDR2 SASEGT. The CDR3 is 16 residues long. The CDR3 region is CASSRTSGTTTDTQYF. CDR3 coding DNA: TGTGCCAGCAGCCGAACTAGCGGGACTACGACAGATACGCAGTATTTT.

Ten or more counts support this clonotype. The chain's CDR3 is CSAGLAGVVEQYF. CDR3 sequence (DNA): TGCAGTGCAGGCCTAGCGGGAGTGGTCGAGCAGTACTTC. The genes are TRBV20-1 and TRBJ2-7, with 10 bases matching TRBD2. V lost 6 bases to trimming and J lost 6 bases; unmatched junction nucleotides: 8. Germline values: CDR1 DFQATT, CDR2 SNEGSKA (reference sequence). CDR3 size: 13 residues.

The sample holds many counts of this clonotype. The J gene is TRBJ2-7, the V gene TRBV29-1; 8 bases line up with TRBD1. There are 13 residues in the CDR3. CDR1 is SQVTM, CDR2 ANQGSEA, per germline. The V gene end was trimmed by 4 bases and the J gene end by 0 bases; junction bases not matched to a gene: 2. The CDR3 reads CSVGTGFSYEQYF. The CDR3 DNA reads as TGCAGCGTTGGGACAGGGTTCTCCTACGAGCAGTACTTC.

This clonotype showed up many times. The CDR3 sequence is CSARTGLADQETQYF. CDR3 bases: TGCAGTGCTAGAACCGGACTAGCGGATCAAGAGACCCAGTACTTC. The V and J genes are TRBV20-1 and TRBJ2-5; 10 positions agree with TRBD2. Germline V gene sequence: CDR1 DFQATT, CDR2 SNEGSKA (reference sequence). This CDR3 comprises 15 residues. V lost 2 bases to trimming and J lost 2 bases; unmatched junction nucleotides: 5.

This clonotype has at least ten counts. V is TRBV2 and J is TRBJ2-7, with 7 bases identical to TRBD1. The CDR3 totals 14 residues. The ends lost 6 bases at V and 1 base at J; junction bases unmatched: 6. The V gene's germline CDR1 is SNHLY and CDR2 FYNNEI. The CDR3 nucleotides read TGTGCCAGCAGGACCGGGACAGTGTCCTACGAGCAGTACTTC. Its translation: CASRTGTVSYEQYF.